This is a list of T cell receptor beta chains from one sample in a study of T cell responses to AZD1222 COVID-19 vaccine. Libraries were prepared by immunoSEQ multiplex PCR; TCRdb keeps only in-frame clonotypes and omits some of them. Here the sample spans 65,000 or so clones, 84% being singletons. The sample here was peripheral blood, taken on day 0 of AZD1222 vaccination. The receptors were gathered from an adult in good health. The CDR3 runs from the conserved cysteine through the conserved F or W. A D gene is named only where the DNA matches it firmly. Expanded clones are given a class, and other clones once, few, many or no size at all.

abundance: few; v_gene: TRBV20-1; d_gene: NA; j_gene: TRBJ1-4; CDR3aa: CSASTGMEEKLFF; CDR3nt: TGCAGTGCTAGTACAGGGATGGAAGAAAAACTGTTTTTT
abundance: NA; v_gene: TRBV18; d_gene: TRBD1; j_gene: TRBJ1-2; CDR3aa: CASSPGQGREDGYTF; CDR3nt: TGTGCCAGCTCACCAGGACAGGGGCGGGAGGATGGCTACACCTTC
abundance: once; v_gene: TRBV29-1; d_gene: TRBD1; j_gene: TRBJ2-1; CDR3aa: CSVGPDRGSYNEQFF; CDR3nt: TGCAGCGTTGGCCCAGACAGGGGATCCTACAATGAGCAGTTCTTC
abundance: NA; v_gene: TRBV6-5; d_gene: NA; j_gene: TRBJ2-7; CDR3aa: CASSYSLAGIYEQYF; CDR3nt: TGTGCCAGCAGTTACTCTTTGGCAGGGATTTACGAGCAGTACTTC
abundance: NA; v_gene: TRBV10-1; d_gene: TRBD2; j_gene: TRBJ2-3; CDR3aa: CASSDTGGADTQYF; CDR3nt: TGCGCCAGCAGTGACACGGGGGGGGCGGATACGCAGTATTTT
abundance: NA; v_gene: TRBV28; d_gene: NA; j_gene: TRBJ2-1; CDR3aa: CASSFPMSSYNEQFF; CDR3nt: TGTGCCAGCAGTTTTCCTATGAGCTCCTACAATGAGCAGTTCTTC
abundance: NA; v_gene: TRBV6-1; d_gene: TRBD2; j_gene: TRBJ2-3; CDR3aa: CASSETSGGPDTQYF; CDR3nt: TGTGCCAGCAGTGAGACTAGCGGGGGCCCAGATACGCAGTATTTT
abundance: NA; v_gene: TRBV28; d_gene: TRBD1; j_gene: TRBJ1-6; CDR3aa: CASSLSPGGVSPLHF; CDR3nt: TGTGCCAGCAGTTTAAGTCCAGGGGGCGTTTCACCCCTCCACTTT
abundance: NA; v_gene: TRBV3-1/TRBV3-2; d_gene: NA; j_gene: TRBJ1-2; CDR3aa: CASSGMLSYGYTF; CDR3nt: TGTGCCAGCAGCGGGATGTTGAGCTATGGCTACACCTTC
abundance: NA; v_gene: TRBV15; d_gene: NA; j_gene: TRBJ1-3; CDR3aa: CATSRDLGIVAGNTIYF; CDR3nt: TGTGCCACCAGCAGAGATTTGGGGATTGTGGCTGGAAACACCATATATTTT
abundance: NA; v_gene: TRBV19; d_gene: NA; j_gene: TRBJ2-1; CDR3aa: CASGQGPSSYNEQFF; CDR3nt: TGTGCCAGTGGCCAGGGCCCAAGCTCCTACAATGAGCAGTTCTTC
abundance: NA; v_gene: TRBV11-2; d_gene: NA; j_gene: TRBJ2-5; CDR3aa: CASSPGYQETQYF; CDR3nt: TGTGCCAGCAGCCCGGGGTACCAAGAGACCCAGTACTTC
abundance: NA; v_gene: TRBV4-1; d_gene: NA; j_gene: TRBJ1-2; CDR3aa: CASSQVSSGFYGYTF; CDR3nt: TGCGCCAGCAGCCAGGTCTCTTCAGGGTTCTATGGCTACACCTTC
abundance: NA; v_gene: TRBV18; d_gene: NA; j_gene: TRBJ2-2; CDR3aa: CASSPMTENTGELFF; CDR3nt: TGTGCCAGCTCACCGATGACGGAGAACACCGGGGAGCTGTTTTTT
abundance: NA; v_gene: TRBV28; d_gene: NA; j_gene: TRBJ1-5; CDR3aa: CASSFGVGNQPQHF; CDR3nt: TGTGCCAGCAGTTTCGGGGTAGGGAATCAGCCCCAGCATTTT
abundance: NA; v_gene: TRBV29-1; d_gene: NA; j_gene: TRBJ1-1; CDR3aa: CSVLRGTTEAFF; CDR3nt: TGCAGCGTCCTGAGGGGTACCACTGAAGCTTTCTTT
abundance: NA; v_gene: TRBV7-9; d_gene: NA; j_gene: TRBJ1-2; CDR3aa: CASSLALRGFGGYTF; CDR3nt: TGTGCCAGCAGCTTAGCTTTAAGGGGGTTCGGTGGCTACACCTTC
abundance: NA; v_gene: TRBV28; d_gene: TRBD1; j_gene: TRBJ1-2; CDR3aa: CASSGGQVDGYTF; CDR3nt: TGTGCCAGCAGTGGAGGACAGGTGGATGGCTACACCTTC
abundance: few; v_gene: TRBV18; d_gene: NA; j_gene: TRBJ1-5; CDR3aa: CASSPPSHGSNQPQHF; CDR3nt: TGTGCCAGCTCACCCCCCAGCCATGGGAGCAATCAGCCCCAGCATTTT
abundance: NA; v_gene: TRBV3-1/TRBV3-2; d_gene: TRBD1; j_gene: TRBJ2-1; CDR3aa: CASSQRPGGNEQFF; CDR3nt: TGTGCCAGCAGCCAGCGGCCAGGGGGCAATGAGCAGTTCTTC
abundance: NA; v_gene: TRBV2; d_gene: TRBD1; j_gene: TRBJ1-2; CDR3aa: CASRKTSITTGGISRYGYTF; CDR3nt: TGTGCCAGCAGAAAGACATCTATTACGACAGGGGGAATTAGTCGCTATGGCTACACCTTC
abundance: NA; v_gene: TRBV11-2; d_gene: TRBD1; j_gene: TRBJ2-7; CDR3aa: CASSFGQGGYEQYF; CDR3nt: TGTGCCAGCAGCTTCGGACAGGGGGGGTACGAGCAGTACTTC
abundance: NA; v_gene: TRBV19; d_gene: TRBD1; j_gene: TRBJ1-2; CDR3aa: CASGQGLNYGYTF; CDR3nt: TGTGCCAGTGGACAGGGACTCAACTATGGCTACACCTTC
abundance: once; v_gene: TRBV6-6; d_gene: TRBD2; j_gene: TRBJ2-1; CDR3aa: CASRLTSGSNNEQFF; CDR3nt: TGTGCCAGCAGACTGACTAGCGGGAGTAACAATGAGCAGTTCTTC
abundance: NA; v_gene: TRBV19; d_gene: NA; j_gene: TRBJ1-1; CDR3aa: CASSTIGGTEAFF; CDR3nt: TGTGCCAGTAGTACCATAGGAGGCACTGAAGCTTTCTTT
abundance: NA; v_gene: TRBV30; d_gene: TRBD2; j_gene: TRBJ2-7; CDR3aa: CAWRWSGGAYEQYF; CDR3nt: TGTGCCTGGAGATGGAGCGGGGGGGCCTACGAGCAGTACTTC
abundance: NA; v_gene: TRBV13; d_gene: NA; j_gene: TRBJ2-3; CDR3aa: CASSLGLRGDTQYF; CDR3nt: TGTGCCAGCAGCTTAGGGTTGAGGGGAGATACGCAGTATTTT
abundance: NA; v_gene: TRBV28; d_gene: NA; j_gene: TRBJ2-2; CDR3aa: CASRPRPGTKGTGELFF; CDR3nt: TGTGCCAGCAGACCAAGACCCGGGACAAAAGGGACCGGGGAGCTGTTTTTT
abundance: NA; v_gene: TRBV7-6; d_gene: NA; j_gene: TRBJ1-1; CDR3aa: CASSSQAGLWGTEAFF; CDR3nt: TGTGCCAGCAGCTCACAGGCGGGGCTATGGGGCACTGAAGCTTTCTTT
abundance: NA; v_gene: TRBV28; d_gene: NA; j_gene: TRBJ2-5; CDR3aa: CASSSRNQETQYF; CDR3nt: TGTGCCAGCAGTTCCAGAAATCAAGAGACCCAGTACTTC
abundance: NA; v_gene: TRBV29-1; d_gene: NA; j_gene: TRBJ1-5; CDR3aa: CSVDQGPDQPQHF; CDR3nt: TGCAGCGTTGATCAGGGTCCGGATCAGCCCCAGCATTTT
abundance: NA; v_gene: TRBV29-1; d_gene: TRBD1; j_gene: TRBJ1-2; CDR3aa: CSVGKGGGSNYGYTF; CDR3nt: TGCAGCGTTGGAAAGGGAGGGGGCAGTAACTATGGCTACACCTTC
abundance: once; v_gene: TRBV5-4; d_gene: NA; j_gene: TRBJ2-1; CDR3aa: CASSQKGPISSYNEQFF; CDR3nt: TGTGCCAGCAGCCAAAAAGGACCGATCAGCTCCTACAATGAGCAGTTCTTC
abundance: NA; v_gene: TRBV28; d_gene: TRBD1; j_gene: TRBJ2-3; CDR3aa: CASSGGQGTDTQYF; CDR3nt: TGTGCCAGCAGTGGGGGACAGGGCACAGATACGCAGTATTTT
abundance: NA; v_gene: TRBV5-1; d_gene: TRBD1; j_gene: TRBJ2-7; CDR3aa: CASTHGQGAYEQYF; CDR3nt: TGCGCCAGCACCCACGGACAGGGGGCCTACGAGCAGTACTTC
abundance: NA; v_gene: TRBV24-1; d_gene: TRBD1; j_gene: TRBJ2-1; CDR3aa: CATGADRVYRNEQFF; CDR3nt: TGTGCCACCGGGGCCGACAGGGTCTATCGGAATGAGCAGTTCTTC
abundance: NA; v_gene: TRBV6-5; d_gene: TRBD1; j_gene: TRBJ1-6; CDR3aa: CASSGTGEYNSPLHF; CDR3nt: TGTGCCAGCAGCGGGACAGGAGAATATAATTCACCCCTCCACTTT
abundance: few; v_gene: TRBV5-1; d_gene: TRBD1; j_gene: TRBJ1-4; CDR3aa: CASSLQGAREKLFF; CDR3nt: TGCGCCAGCAGCTTACAGGGGGCGCGTGAAAAACTGTTTTTT
abundance: NA; v_gene: TRBV6-5; d_gene: TRBD2; j_gene: TRBJ2-3; CDR3aa: CASSYSGLAGGDTQYF; CDR3nt: TGTGCCAGCAGTTACTCGGGACTAGCGGGGGGTGATACGCAGTATTTT
abundance: NA; v_gene: TRBV28; d_gene: NA; j_gene: TRBJ1-3; CDR3aa: CASSLWGAHSGNTIYF; CDR3nt: TGTGCCAGCAGTCTATGGGGCGCCCACTCTGGAAACACCATATATTTT
abundance: once; v_gene: TRBV3-1/TRBV3-2; d_gene: NA; j_gene: TRBJ2-1; CDR3aa: CASSQGPSVNNEQFF; CDR3nt: TGTGCCAGCAGCCAGGGCCCCTCGGTAAACAATGAGCAGTTCTTC
abundance: NA; v_gene: TRBV5-1; d_gene: NA; j_gene: TRBJ2-3; CDR3aa: CASSFSSSTDTQYF; CDR3nt: TGCGCCAGCAGCTTTTCTTCTAGCACAGATACGCAGTATTTT
abundance: NA; v_gene: TRBV3-1/TRBV3-2; d_gene: NA; j_gene: TRBJ1-2; CDR3aa: CASSQDLKAVGYTF; CDR3nt: TGTGCCAGCAGCCAAGATCTGAAGGCTGTTGGCTACACCTTC
abundance: NA; v_gene: TRBV2; d_gene: NA; j_gene: TRBJ1-4; CDR3aa: CASILTGVKGEKLFF; CDR3nt: TGTGCCAGCATCTTGACAGGCGTGAAGGGTGAAAAACTGTTTTTT
abundance: few; v_gene: TRBV24-1; d_gene: TRBD2; j_gene: TRBJ2-2; CDR3aa: CATSDLGLGTSTNTGELFF; CDR3nt: TGTGCCACCAGTGATTTGGGGCTAGGGACTAGCACAAACACCGGGGAGCTGTTTTTT
abundance: once; v_gene: TRBV7-9; d_gene: TRBD1; j_gene: TRBJ2-7; CDR3aa: CASSPDRSSYEQYF; CDR3nt: TGTGCCAGCAGCCCGGACAGGTCCTCCTACGAGCAGTACTTC
abundance: NA; v_gene: TRBV28; d_gene: NA; j_gene: TRBJ1-3; CDR3aa: CASSSPRGPRSGNTIYF; CDR3nt: TGTGCCAGCAGTTCCCCTCGGGGCCCTCGCTCTGGAAACACCATATATTTT
abundance: NA; v_gene: TRBV10-1; d_gene: NA; j_gene: TRBJ1-3; CDR3aa: CASKGSSGNTIYF; CDR3nt: TGCGCCAGCAAAGGAAGCTCTGGAAACACCATATATTTT
abundance: NA; v_gene: TRBV3-1/TRBV3-2; d_gene: TRBD2; j_gene: TRBJ2-7; CDR3aa: CASSPRTSGIYEQYF; CDR3nt: TGTGCCAGCAGCCCCCGGACTAGCGGAATCTACGAGCAGTACTTC
abundance: NA; v_gene: TRBV19; d_gene: TRBD2; j_gene: TRBJ2-3; CDR3aa: CASSIEAGASDTQYF; CDR3nt: TGTGCCAGTAGTATAGAAGCGGGAGCCTCAGATACGCAGTATTTT
abundance: NA; v_gene: TRBV7-8; d_gene: NA; j_gene: TRBJ1-1; CDR3aa: CASSSRSGMNTEAFF; CDR3nt: TGTGCCAGCAGCAGCCGTTCGGGGATGAACACTGAAGCTTTCTTT
abundance: NA; v_gene: TRBV5-8; d_gene: NA; j_gene: TRBJ1-2; CDR3aa: CASSPGRYYGYTF; CDR3nt: TGTGCCAGCAGCCCCGGAAGGTATTATGGCTACACCTTC
abundance: NA; v_gene: TRBV2; d_gene: NA; j_gene: TRBJ1-6; CDR3aa: CASSEQQHWNSPLHF; CDR3nt: TGTGCCAGCAGTGAGCAACAACACTGGAATTCACCCCTCCACTTT
abundance: NA; v_gene: TRBV27; d_gene: NA; j_gene: TRBJ1-5; CDR3aa: CASSLRGSNQPQHF; CDR3nt: TGTGCCAGCAGTTTACGGGGTAGCAATCAGCCCCAGCATTTT
abundance: few; v_gene: TRBV18; d_gene: TRBD1; j_gene: TRBJ1-2; CDR3aa: CASSPRTGDDYGYTF; CDR3nt: TGTGCCAGCTCACCCCGGACAGGGGATGACTATGGCTACACCTTC
abundance: NA; v_gene: TRBV7-8; d_gene: NA; j_gene: TRBJ1-5; CDR3aa: CASSLAGRQGSNQPQHF; CDR3nt: TGTGCCAGCAGCTTAGCGGGACGGCAGGGAAGCAATCAGCCCCAGCATTTT
abundance: NA; v_gene: TRBV28; d_gene: NA; j_gene: TRBJ1-5; CDR3aa: CASNQGGSNQPQHF; CDR3nt: TGTGCCAGCAATCAAGGAGGGAGCAATCAGCCCCAGCATTTT